This TCR beta chain originates from a study of regulatory T cells in long-lasting Graves disease. CDR1 is SEHNR and CDR2 is FQNEAQ in the germline V gene (reference sequence). The CDR3 extends over 16 amino acids. Time point meaning: newly diagnosed GD, antithyroid drugs for less than 3 months. The TCR library was made from RNA extracted from PBMCs. In building TCR beta libraries, iRepertoire HTBI primers were used together with Arm-PCR of CDR3 regions. TCRdb re-called the multiplex PCR reads with MiXCR, one entry per CDR3 protein. Of about 520,000 distinct CDR3 sequences listed, more than 10% are singletons. Comment on this clonotype: A single base separates this from a much larger clone, so it may be a read error.

This sample was shared with a second study, whose subject was T cells in Graves' hyperthyroidism and ophthalmopathy.

The sequencing here drew on peripheral blood mononuclear cells (PBMCs), taken at new diagnosis, from a patient treated with antithyroid drugs. This clonotype was obtained from a woman younger than 45 with Graves disease. The gene calls are TRBV7-9 and TRBJ2-3; TRBD2 matches 8 bases. CDR3 loop: CASSPRGGDRTDTQCF. The CDR3 DNA reads TGTGCCAGCAGCCCCCGGGGGGGCGACCGCACAGATACGCAGTGTTTT. Full variable domain (rest looked up from reference TRBV7-9 and TRBJ2-3): DTGVSQNPRHKITKRGQNVTFRCDPISEHNRLYWYRQTLGQGPEFLTYFQNEAQLEKSRLLSDRFSAERPKGSFSTLEIQRTEQGDSAMYLCASSPRGGDRTDTQCFGPGTRLTVL.